Listed here are 4 T cell receptor beta chains from one sample, sequenced in a study of CXCR3-negative and CXCR3-positive naive CD8 T cells (dated by TCRdb to about 2019). TCRdb shows the sequencer as NextSeq 550. The Human TCR Profiling Kit (MiLaboratory) was used to prepare UMI-labeled 5' RACE TRB cDNA libraries. Reprocessed by TCRdb, the reads give a single entry per CDR3 protein sequence, without DNA. The table for this sample lists tens of thousands of distinct CDR3 sequences. 14% to 15% of the sample belongs to the ten largest clones. Source material: memory CD8+ T cells from blood. The sample's cell subset or site label is to be understood as: conventional CD8+ memory T cells (TMEM), sorted as controls. The receptors derive from a human donor in good health. Some clones in this sample may be carry-over from other donors' samples.

J is TRBJ2-3 and V is TRBV2; TCRdb calls TRBD2, which cannot be checked without DNA. In germline, CDR1 is SNHLY, CDR2 FYNNEI. The CDR3 is 16 amino acids. This chain's CDR3 is CASSARLAGFTDTQYF.

The rearrangement joins TRBV11-1 to TRBJ2-7; no DNA is available, so the TRBD2 call from TCRdb remains unchecked. The germline V gene encodes CDR1 SGHAT and CDR2 FQDESV (reference sequence). The CDR3 totals 16 residues. This CDR3 reads CASSLVDGLKGYEQYF.

This sequence joins TRBV13 and TRBJ1-1. The CDR3 runs 12 residues. CDR1 PRHDT and CDR2 FYEKMQ come from the germline V gene (reference sequence). The CDR3: CASSVGNTEAFF.

V and J are TRBV12-3 or TRBV12-4 and TRBJ1-1; absent DNA, TCRdb's TRBD1 call cannot be checked. CDR3 length: 17 amino acids. The CDR3 protein is CASSSLGPAGVNTEAFF.